This T cell receptor beta chain emerged from a study of T-cell memory formation after mild COVID-19. TCRdb reprocessed the 5' RACE reads via MiXCR and lists one record per CDR3 protein. The sample has approximately 450,000 distinct CDR3 sequences; about 20% are singletons. This clonotype has a handful of counts. V was cut by 0 bases and J by 0 bases, with 15 bases left in between. Germline CDR1 and CDR2: SGHAT and FQNNGV. The CDR3 is made up of 18 amino acids. The source is an adult woman who had mild COVID-19 (a few samples of this study predate the infection). Cell type and time point are not known. The chain links TRBV11-2 to TRBJ2-4; D is tentatively TRBD1 or TRBD2 (5 bases each). Sample: PBMCs or a T cell subset sorted from them (not recorded which). The CDR3 reads CASSLDLERGLAKNIQYF. CDR3 nucleotide sequence: TGTGCCAGCAGCTTAGATCTTGAGAGGGGTCTAGCCAAAAACATTCAGTACTTC. The variable domain in full, with the rest retrieved from reference TRBV11-2 and TRBJ2-4, is EAGVAQSPRYKIIEKRQSVAFWCNPISGHATLYWYQQILGQGPKLLIQFQNNGVVDDSQLPKDRFSAERLKGVDSTLKIQPAKLEDSAVYLCASSLDLERGLAKNIQYFGAGTRLSVL.